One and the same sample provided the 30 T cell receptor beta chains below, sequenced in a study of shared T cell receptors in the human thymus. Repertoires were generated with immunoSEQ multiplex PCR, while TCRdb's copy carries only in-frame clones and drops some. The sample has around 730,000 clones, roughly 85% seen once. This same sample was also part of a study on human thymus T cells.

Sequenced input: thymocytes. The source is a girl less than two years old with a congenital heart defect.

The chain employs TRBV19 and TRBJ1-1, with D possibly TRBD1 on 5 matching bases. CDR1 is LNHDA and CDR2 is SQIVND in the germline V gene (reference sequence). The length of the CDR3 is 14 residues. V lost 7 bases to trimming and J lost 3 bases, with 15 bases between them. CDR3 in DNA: TGTGCCAGTAAAATGGGGCCAAGGGACACTGAAGCTTTCTTT. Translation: CASKMGPRDTEAFF. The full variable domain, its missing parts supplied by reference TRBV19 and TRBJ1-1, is DGGITQSPKYLFRKEGQNVTLSCEQNLNHDAMYWYRQDPGQGLRLIYYSQIVNDFQKGDIAEGYSVSREKKESFPLTVTSAQKNPTAFYLCASKMGPRDTEAFFGQGTRLTVV.

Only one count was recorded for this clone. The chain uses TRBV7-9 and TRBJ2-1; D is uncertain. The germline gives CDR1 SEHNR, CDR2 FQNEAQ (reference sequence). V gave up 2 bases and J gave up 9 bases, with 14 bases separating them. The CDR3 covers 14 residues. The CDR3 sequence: CASSLPRGGSEQFF. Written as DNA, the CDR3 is TGTGCCAGCAGCTTACCGCGAGGTGGAAGTGAGCAGTTCTTC.

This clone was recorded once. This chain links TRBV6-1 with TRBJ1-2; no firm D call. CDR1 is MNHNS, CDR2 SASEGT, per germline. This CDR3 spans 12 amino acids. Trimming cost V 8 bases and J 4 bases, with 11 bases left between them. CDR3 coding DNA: TGTGCCAGCCTTACACCACCCTATGGCTACACCTTC. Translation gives CASLTPPYGYTF.

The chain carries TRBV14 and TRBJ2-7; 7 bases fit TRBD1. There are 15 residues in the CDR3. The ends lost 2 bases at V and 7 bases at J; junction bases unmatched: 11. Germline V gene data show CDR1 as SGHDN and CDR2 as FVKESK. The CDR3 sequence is CASSQHGTALREQYF. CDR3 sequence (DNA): TGTGCCAGCAGCCAACATGGGACAGCTCTACGGGAGCAGTACTTC.

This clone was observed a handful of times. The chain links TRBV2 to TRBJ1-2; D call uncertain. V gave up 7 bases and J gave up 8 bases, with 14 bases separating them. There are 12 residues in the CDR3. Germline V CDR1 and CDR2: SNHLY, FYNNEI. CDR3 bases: TGTGCCAGCATTGGAGGGCCCGTGGGCTACACCTTC. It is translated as CASIGGPVGYTF.

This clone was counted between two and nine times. The CDR3 DNA is TGTGCCAGCAGCACGAGCGAAGGATACTCTGGAAACACCATATATTTT. Translating it yields CASSTSEGYSGNTIYF. The chain carries TRBV9 and TRBJ1-3; D gene unclear. The length of the CDR3 is 16 residues. Germline V gene sequence: CDR1 SGDLS, CDR2 YYNGEE. V was cut by 4 bases and J by 0 bases, with 14 bases left in between.

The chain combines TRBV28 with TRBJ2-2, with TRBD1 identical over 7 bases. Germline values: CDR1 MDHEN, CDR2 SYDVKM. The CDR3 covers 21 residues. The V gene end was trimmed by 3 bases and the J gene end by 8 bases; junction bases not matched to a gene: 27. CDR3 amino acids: CASSLPSKGVPTGVGWGELFF. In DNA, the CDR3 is TGTGCCAGCAGTTTGCCGTCTAAGGGAGTCCCTACAGGGGTCGGTTGGGGGGAGCTGTTTTTT.

In DNA form, the CDR3 reads TGTGCCAGCAGCCCCCAGGGACAGCAGGGGAGCAATCAGCCCCAGCATTTT. It specifies CASSPQGQQGSNQPQHF. This chain uses TRBV7-3 with TRBJ1-5; 7 positions match TRBD1. The junction had 11 bases not matched to a gene; V was cut back by 5 bases and J by 1 base. Germline loops: CDR1 SGHTA, CDR2 FQGTGA. The CDR3 contains 17 residues.

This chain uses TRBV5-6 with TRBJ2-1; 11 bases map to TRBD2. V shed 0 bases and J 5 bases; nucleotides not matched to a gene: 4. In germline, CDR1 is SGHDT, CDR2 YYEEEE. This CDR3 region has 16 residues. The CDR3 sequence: CASSLVTSGVNNEQFF. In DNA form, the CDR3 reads TGTGCCAGCAGCTTGGTGACTAGCGGGGTAAACAATGAGCAGTTCTTC.

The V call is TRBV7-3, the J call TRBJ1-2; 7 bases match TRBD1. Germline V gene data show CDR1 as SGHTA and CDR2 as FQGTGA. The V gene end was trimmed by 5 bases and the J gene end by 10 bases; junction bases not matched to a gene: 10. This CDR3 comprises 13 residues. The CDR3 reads CASSPRGGGDYTF. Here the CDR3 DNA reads TGTGCCAGCAGCCCCCGTGGAGGGGGCGACTACACCTTC.

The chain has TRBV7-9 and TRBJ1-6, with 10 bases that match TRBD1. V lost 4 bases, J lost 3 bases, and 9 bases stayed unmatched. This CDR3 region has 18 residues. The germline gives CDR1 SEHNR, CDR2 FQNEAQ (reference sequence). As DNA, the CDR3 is TGTGCCAGCAGCTCTGACAGGGGGCCCGTCCTCTATAATTCACCCCTCCACTTT. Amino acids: CASSSDRGPVLYNSPLHF.

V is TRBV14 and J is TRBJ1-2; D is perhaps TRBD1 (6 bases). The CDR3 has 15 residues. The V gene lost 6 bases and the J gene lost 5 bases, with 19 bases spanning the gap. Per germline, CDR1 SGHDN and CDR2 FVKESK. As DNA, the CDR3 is TGTGCCAGCAGTCACGACGGTGGGGGCTGGTATGGCTACACCTTC. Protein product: CASSHDGGGWYGYTF.

CDR3 in DNA: TGTGCCAGCAGCCCAGTTGAGGGCAGGGGGCGCGATGGCTACACCTTC. Its translation is CASSPVEGRGRDGYTF. This chain uses TRBV7-2 with TRBJ1-2, with 8 positions matching TRBD1. Trimming took 5 bases from V and 6 from J; bases not matched to a gene: 14. The germline CDR1 and CDR2 sequences are SGHTA and FQGNSA. The CDR3 sequence is 16 residues long. Filled out from reference TRBV7-2 and TRBJ1-2, the complete variable domain reads GAGVSQSPSNKVTEKGKDVELRCDPISGHTALYWYRQSLGQGLEFLIYFQGNSAPDKSGLPSDRFSAERTGGSVSTLTIQRTQQEDSAVYLCASSPVEGRGRDGYTFGSGTRLTVV.

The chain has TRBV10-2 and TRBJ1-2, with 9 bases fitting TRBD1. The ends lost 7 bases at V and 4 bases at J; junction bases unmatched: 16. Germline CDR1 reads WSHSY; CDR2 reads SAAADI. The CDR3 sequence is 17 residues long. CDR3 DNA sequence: TGCGCCAGCACCCGTGGGGACAGGGCGAACGCAGGCTATGGCTACACCTTC. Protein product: CASTRGDRANAGYGYTF.

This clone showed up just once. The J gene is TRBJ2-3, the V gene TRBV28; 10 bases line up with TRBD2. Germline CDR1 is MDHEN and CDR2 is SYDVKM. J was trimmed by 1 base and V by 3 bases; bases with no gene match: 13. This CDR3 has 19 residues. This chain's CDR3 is CASSFLVQLAGAGTDTQYF. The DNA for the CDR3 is TGTGCCAGCAGTTTCCTTGTTCAGCTAGCGGGGGCGGGCACAGATACGCAGTATTTT. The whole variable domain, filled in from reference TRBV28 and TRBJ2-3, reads DVKVTQSSRYLVKRTGEKVFLECVQDMDHENMFWYRQDPGLGLRLIYFSYDVKMKEKGDIPEGYSVSREKKERFSLILESASTNQTSMYLCASSFLVQLAGAGTDTQYFGPGTRLTVL.

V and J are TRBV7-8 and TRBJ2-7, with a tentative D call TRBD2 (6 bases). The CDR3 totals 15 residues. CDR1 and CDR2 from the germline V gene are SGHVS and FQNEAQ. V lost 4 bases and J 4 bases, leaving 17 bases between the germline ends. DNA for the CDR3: TGTGCCAGCAGCTCGACGGGACTTATGGCATACGAGCAGTACTTC. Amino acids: CASSSTGLMAYEQYF.

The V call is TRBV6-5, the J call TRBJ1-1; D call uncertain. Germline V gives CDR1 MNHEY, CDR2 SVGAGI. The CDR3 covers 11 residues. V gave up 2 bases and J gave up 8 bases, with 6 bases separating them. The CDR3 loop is CASSYATEAFF. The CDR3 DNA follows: TGTGCCAGCAGTTACGCGACAGAAGCTTTCTTT.

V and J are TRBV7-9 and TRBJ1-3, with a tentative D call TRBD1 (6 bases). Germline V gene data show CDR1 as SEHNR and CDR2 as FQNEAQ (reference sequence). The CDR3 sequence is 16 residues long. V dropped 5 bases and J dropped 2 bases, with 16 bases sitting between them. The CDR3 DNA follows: TGTGCCAGCAGCCCGCCCCCAGGGGTCCCTGGAAACACCATATATTTT. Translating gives CASSPPPGVPGNTIYF.

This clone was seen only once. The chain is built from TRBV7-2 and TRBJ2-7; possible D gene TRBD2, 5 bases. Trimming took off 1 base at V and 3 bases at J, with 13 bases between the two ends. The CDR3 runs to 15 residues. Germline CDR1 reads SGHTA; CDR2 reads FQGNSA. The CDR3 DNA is TGTGCCAGCAGCTTAGATGTACGGGGAAGCTACGAGCAGTACTTC. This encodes CASSLDVRGSYEQYF.

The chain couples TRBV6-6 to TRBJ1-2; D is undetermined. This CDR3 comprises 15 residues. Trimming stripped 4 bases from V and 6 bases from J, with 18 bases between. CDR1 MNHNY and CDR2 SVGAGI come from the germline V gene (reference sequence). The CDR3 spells CASSSSWASGDGYTF. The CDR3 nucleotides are TGTGCCAGCAGTTCCTCCTGGGCCTCCGGGGATGGCTACACCTTC.

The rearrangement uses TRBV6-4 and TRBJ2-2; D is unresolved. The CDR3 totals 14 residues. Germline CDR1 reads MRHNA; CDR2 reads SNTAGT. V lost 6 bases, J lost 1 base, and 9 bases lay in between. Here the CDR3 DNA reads TGTGCCAGCAGACTCTCAGGGAACACCGGGGAGCTGTTTTTT. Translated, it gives CASRLSGNTGELFF.

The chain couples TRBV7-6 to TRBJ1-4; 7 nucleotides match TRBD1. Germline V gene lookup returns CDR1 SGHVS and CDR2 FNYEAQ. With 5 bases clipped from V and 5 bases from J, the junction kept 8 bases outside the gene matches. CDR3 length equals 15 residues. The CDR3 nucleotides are TGTGCCAGCAGCGGAAGGGACAGCTGGAATGAAAAACTGTTTTTT. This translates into CASSGRDSWNEKLFF. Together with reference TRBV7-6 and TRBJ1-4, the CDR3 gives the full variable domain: GAGVSQSPRYKVTKRGQDVALRCDPISGHVSLYWYRQALGQGPEFLTYFNYEAQQDKSGLPNDRFSAERPEGSISTLTIQRTEQRDSAMYRCASSGRDSWNEKLFFGSGTQLSVL.

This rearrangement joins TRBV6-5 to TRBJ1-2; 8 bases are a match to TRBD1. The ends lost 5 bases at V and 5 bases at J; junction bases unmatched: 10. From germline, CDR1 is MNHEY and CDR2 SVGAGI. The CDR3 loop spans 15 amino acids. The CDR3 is CASSALRGQAYGYTF. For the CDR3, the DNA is TGTGCCAGCAGTGCCCTACGGGGACAGGCATATGGCTACACCTTC.

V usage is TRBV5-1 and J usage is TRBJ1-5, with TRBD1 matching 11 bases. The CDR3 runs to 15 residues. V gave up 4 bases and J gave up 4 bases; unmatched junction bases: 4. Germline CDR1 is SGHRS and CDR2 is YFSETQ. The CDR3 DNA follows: TGCGCCAGCAGCCCGGACAGGGGGCGTAATCAGCCCCAGCATTTT. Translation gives CASSPDRGRNQPQHF.

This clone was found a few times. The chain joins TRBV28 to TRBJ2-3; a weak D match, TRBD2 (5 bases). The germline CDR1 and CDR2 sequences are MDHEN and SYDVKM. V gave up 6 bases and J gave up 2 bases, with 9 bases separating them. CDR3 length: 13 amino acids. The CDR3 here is CASRPGFTDTQYF. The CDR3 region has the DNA TGTGCCAGCAGACCGGGATTCACAGATACGCAGTATTTT.

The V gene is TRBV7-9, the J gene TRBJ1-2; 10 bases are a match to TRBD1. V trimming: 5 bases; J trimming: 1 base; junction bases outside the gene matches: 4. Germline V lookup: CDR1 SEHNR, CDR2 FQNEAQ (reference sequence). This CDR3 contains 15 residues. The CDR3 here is CASSPGQGDNYGYTF. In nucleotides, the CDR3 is TGTGCCAGCAGCCCCGGACAGGGGGATAACTATGGCTACACCTTC.

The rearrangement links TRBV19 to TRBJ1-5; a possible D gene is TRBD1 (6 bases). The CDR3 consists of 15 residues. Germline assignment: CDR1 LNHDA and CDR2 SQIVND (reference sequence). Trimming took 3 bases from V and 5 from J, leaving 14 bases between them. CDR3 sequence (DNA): TGTGCCAGTAGTATGTACGGGACATCCTATCAGCCCCAGCATTTT. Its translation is CASSMYGTSYQPQHF.

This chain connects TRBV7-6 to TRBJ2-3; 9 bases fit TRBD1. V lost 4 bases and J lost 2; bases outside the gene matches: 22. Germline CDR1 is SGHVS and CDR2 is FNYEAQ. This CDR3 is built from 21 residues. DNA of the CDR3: TGTGCCAGCAGCTGTTATTCCGGGACAGGGCGGGGTGGGGGTTCCACAGATACGCAGTATTTT. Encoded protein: CASSCYSGTGRGGGSTDTQYF.

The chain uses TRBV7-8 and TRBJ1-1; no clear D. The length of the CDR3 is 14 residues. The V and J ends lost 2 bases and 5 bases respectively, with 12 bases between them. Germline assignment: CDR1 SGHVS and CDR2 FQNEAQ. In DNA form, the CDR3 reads TGTGCCAGCAGCTTATTTGCCGGTAATACTGAAGCTTTCTTT. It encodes CASSLFAGNTEAFF.

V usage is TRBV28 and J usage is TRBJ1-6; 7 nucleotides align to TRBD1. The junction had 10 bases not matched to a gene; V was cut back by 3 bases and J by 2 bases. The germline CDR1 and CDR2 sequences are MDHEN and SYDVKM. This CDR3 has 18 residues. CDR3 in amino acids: CASSFLKGGETYNSPLHF. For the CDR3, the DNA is TGTGCCAGCAGTTTCCTGAAAGGGGGCGAGACCTATAATTCACCCCTCCACTTT.